The T cell receptor beta chain under discussion was sequenced for a study of control samples from healthy donors and cancer patients. Profiled with immunoSEQ multiplex PCR; TCRdb holds only in-frame clones, not every one. The sample consists of about 75,000 clones, over 65% of them appearing once. The CDR3 has 16 amino acids. CDR1 is SGDLS and CDR2 is YYNGEE in the germline V gene. V gave up 4 bases and J gave up 3 bases; unmatched junction bases: 6. The clonotype comes from a man in his forties or fifties in good health. The sequencing sample was made of blood. This chain uses TRBV9 with TRBJ2-2; 10 bases are shared with TRBD1. The CDR3 here is CASSPPTGGYTGELFF. Written as DNA, the CDR3 is TGTGCCAGCAGCCCGCCGACAGGGGGCTACACCGGGGAGCTGTTTTTT.